The 14 T cell receptor beta chains given below trace back to one sample, sequenced in a study of blood T cell repertoires in COVID-19. The protocol was immunoSEQ multiplex PCR, while the TCRdb copy is restricted to in-frame clones and leaves out a portion. The sample shows some 300,000 clones, around nine tenths of them seen only once. The sequencing input was peripheral blood. Source of these receptors: a woman aged 25-40 years with COVID-19, enrolled during active disease.

This rearrangement joins TRBV11-2 to TRBJ1-3, with 8 bases matching TRBD1. CDR3 size: 14 residues. The germline gives CDR1 SGHAT, CDR2 FQNNGV. Written as DNA, the CDR3 is TGTGGTACGACAGGGGCCCCCTCTGGAAACACCATATATTTT. It is translated as CGTTGAPSGNTIYF.

This sequence joins TRBV11-2 and TRBJ2-6, with TRBD1 as a possible D gene (5 bases). Looked up from germline, CDR1 is SGHAT and CDR2 is FQNNGV. Trimming took off 4 bases at V and 1 base at J, with 14 bases between the two ends. This CDR3 region has 17 residues. The CDR3 region has the DNA TGTGCCAGCAGCTCCTACCGAGACAGTTCTGGGGCCAACGTCCTGACTTTC. Its translation: CASSSYRDSSGANVLTF.

The chain employs TRBV6-2 or TRBV6-3 and TRBJ2-7; 11 nucleotides match TRBD2. The V segment lost 5 bases and the J segment 2 bases; nucleotides outside the gene matches: 11. Germline V CDR1 and CDR2: MNHEY, SVGEGT. There are 17 residues in the CDR3. CDR3 bases: TGTGCCAGCAGTAGGTCTAGCGGGGGGCCAGGAGCCTACGAGCAGTACTTC. Amino acid sequence: CASSRSSGGPGAYEQYF.

The chain couples TRBV4-1 to TRBJ1-4, with TRBD1 matching over 8 bases. V was pared by 8 bases and J by 7 bases, with 3 bases of the junction left unmatched. This CDR3 comprises 12 residues. Germline V gene data show CDR1 as MGHRA and CDR2 as YSYEKL. The DNA of the CDR3 is TGCGCCAGCGAGGACAGGGTTGAAAAACTGTTTTTT. Translation gives CASEDRVEKLFF.

The count of this clone is one. The chain has TRBV4-2 and TRBJ2-2, with TRBD2 as a possible D gene (6 bases). Germline CDR1 reads LGHNA; CDR2 reads YNFKEQ. This CDR3 has 17 residues. The V and J ends lost 4 bases and 1 base respectively, with 16 bases between them. The CDR3 DNA reads as TGTGCCAGCAGCCGACTCGAGCCGGGACTGAACACCGGGGAGCTGTTTTTT. Its protein product is CASSRLEPGLNTGELFF.

The genes are TRBV6-2 or TRBV6-3 and TRBJ2-1; 8 bases align to TRBD2. Unmatched junction bases numbered 11, after V lost 6 bases and J lost 7 bases. This CDR3 comprises 15 residues. Germline values: CDR1 MNHEY, CDR2 SVGEGT. The CDR3 DNA reads TGTGCCAGCAGCCATGGGCTAGCGGGTCCTAATGAGCAGTTCTTC. It encodes CASSHGLAGPNEQFF.

The chain carries TRBV3-1 (or the pseudogene TRBV3-2) and TRBJ2-1; the match to TRBD2 covers 8 bases. CDR1 and CDR2 (germline): LGHDT, YNNKEL (reference sequence). This CDR3 has 15 amino acids. V dropped 4 bases and J dropped 0; count of bases not matched to a gene: 2. CDR3 region: CASSPSGGSYNEQFF. CDR3 bases: TGTGCCAGCAGCCCCAGCGGGGGCTCCTACAATGAGCAGTTCTTC.

The chain employs TRBV7-9 and TRBJ1-2, with D uncertain. Trimming took off 4 bases at V and 4 bases at J, with 10 bases between the two ends. CDR3 length: 13 residues. Germline values: CDR1 SEHNR, CDR2 FQNEAQ (reference sequence). CDR3 sequence: CASSSTETYGYTF. Written as DNA, the CDR3 is TGTGCCAGCAGCTCTACAGAAACCTATGGCTACACCTTC.

This sequence joins TRBV4-3 and TRBJ2-7; 7 nucleotides line up with TRBD1. After removal of 1 base from V and 3 bases from J, the junction contained 6 bases not matched to a gene. The CDR3 loop spans 15 amino acids. Germline lookup yields CDR1 LGHNA and CDR2 YSLEER. The chain's CDR3 is CASSQASGQNYEQYF. CDR3 nucleotide sequence: TGCGCCAGCAGCCAAGCCTCGGGACAGAACTACGAGCAGTACTTC.

This chain uses TRBV3-1 (or the pseudogene TRBV3-2) with TRBJ2-3; 10 nucleotides match TRBD2. The CDR3 is 16 residues long. With V trimmed by 4 bases and J by 3 bases, 7 bases remained unmatched. CDR1 is LGHDT, CDR2 YNNKEL, per germline (reference sequence). The CDR3: CASSRSGGAATDTQYF. The CDR3 DNA is TGTGCCAGCAGCCGAAGCGGGGGGGCCGCGACAGATACGCAGTATTTT.

The chain recombines TRBV27 with TRBJ1-5; perhaps TRBD1 as D (6 bases). Deletions cut 8 bases from V and 10 bases from J, with 12 bases between. The CDR3 runs 11 residues. CDR1 MNHEY and CDR2 SMNVEV come from the germline V gene (reference sequence). The CDR3 DNA sequence: TGTGCCAGCGGACAGACGACACCCCAGCATTTT. Its translation is CASGQTTPQHF.

The chain joins TRBV12-3 or TRBV12-4 to TRBJ2-5; the match to TRBD1 covers 9 bases. V lost 10 bases to trimming and J lost 5 bases; unmatched junction nucleotides: 8. This CDR3 has 13 residues. The CDR3 DNA reads as TGTGCCACCAACGGACAGGGGAGGGAGACCCAGTACTTC. Translated: CATNGQGRETQYF.

This clone has just a few counts. The V and J genes are TRBV12-5 and TRBJ2-7; D perhaps matches TRBD2 (6 bases). CDR1 is LGHNT, CDR2 FRNRAP, per germline. The ends were cut back, 4 bases at V and 5 bases at J, with 12 bases in the middle. The CDR3 sequence is 13 residues long. The CDR3 here is CASGSGATDEQYF. The DNA of the CDR3 is TGTGCTAGTGGTTCGGGAGCTACCGACGAGCAGTACTTC.

The V gene is TRBV7-2, the J gene TRBJ2-3; 10 nucleotides match TRBD2. This CDR3 has 18 residues. V shed 5 bases, J shed 2 bases, and the junction held 13 bases outside the gene matches. Germline-derived CDR1 and CDR2 are SGHTA and FQGNSA. CDR3 sequence (DNA): TGTGCCAGCAGCAATAGCCCAGCGGGGGGGCCAAACACAGATACGCAGTATTTT. It codes for CASSNSPAGGPNTDTQYF.